A selection of T cell receptor beta chains follows, all from one sample in a study of blood T cells in healthy people across ages. TCRdb reanalysed the 5' RACE reads using MiXCR and keeps one entry per CDR3 protein. The sample shows roughly 1.6 million distinct CDR3 sequences, roughly a third of them seen only once. Sequences were obtained from blood. The source is a woman aged 25 to 45 in good health. Each CDR3 is given with its conserved first and last residue. A D gene is named only where the DNA matches it firmly. Size is omitted from some rows. Given values are once, few, many or a class for expanded clones.

j_gene | v_gene | abundance | d_gene | CDR3aa | CDR3nt
TRBJ2-7 | TRBV29-1 | many | TRBD1 | CSVEDRGRGYYEQYF | TGCAGCGTTGAAGATAGGGGCAGGGGGTACTACGAGCAGTACTTC
TRBJ1-2 | TRBV25-1 | few | TRBD1 | CASSEYRGTGYGYTF | TGTGCCAGCAGTGAATATCGAGGGACAGGCTATGGCTACACCTTC
TRBJ2-7 | TRBV20-1 | - | TRBD2 | CSARDLVGPGTSGGGLEQYF | TGCAGTGCTAGAGATCTTGTCGGTCCCGGGACTAGCGGTGGGGGTCTCGAGCAGTACTTC
TRBJ2-3 | TRBV27 | - | - | CASSLSPKVDTQYF | TGTGCCAGCAGTTTATCGCCAAAAGTGGATACGCAGTATTTT
TRBJ1-5 | TRBV5-1 | - | TRBD1 | CASSLTPTGSNQPQHF | TGCGCCAGCAGCTTGACTCCGACAGGGAGCAATCAGCCCCAGCATTTT
TRBJ2-7 | TRBV30 | - | TRBD2 | CARSPGTKTYEQYF | TGTGCCCGGAGTCCCGGGACTAAAACTTACGAGCAGTACTTC
TRBJ2-1 | TRBV28 | few | TRBD2 | CASSFLRTSGNEQFF | TGTGCCAGCAGTTTCCTTCGGACTAGCGGCAATGAGCAGTTCTTC
TRBJ2-5 | TRBV12-3/TRBV12-4 | many | TRBD2 | CASRRLAGDQETQYF | TGTGCCAGCAGGAGACTAGCGGGGGACCAAGAGACCCAGTACTTC
TRBJ2-5 | TRBV12-3/TRBV12-4 | - | TRBD2 | CASTYGLAGGQETQYF | TGTGCCAGCACTTACGGACTAGCGGGGGGTCAAGAGACCCAGTACTTC
TRBJ2-5 | TRBV11-2 | - | - | CASSSRVGYRETQYF | TGTGCCAGCAGCTCCAGGGTAGGGTATAGAGAGACCCAGTACTTC
TRBJ1-4 | TRBV7-6 | - | - | CASRAEISSNEKLFF | TGTGCCAGCAGGGCAGAGATATCAAGTAATGAAAAACTGTTTTTT
TRBJ2-2 | TRBV27 | few | TRBD2 | CASSVLAGKGTGELFF | TGTGCCAGCAGTGTCCTAGCGGGAAAGGGCACCGGGGAGCTGTTTTTT
TRBJ2-5 | TRBV25-1 | - | - | CASSGRTGGKETQYF | TGTGCCAGCAGTGGGCGGACTGGGGGTAAAGAGACCCAGTACTTC
TRBJ2-1 | TRBV2 | - | - | CARRGSEQFF | TGTGCCAGAAGGGGTTCTGAGCAGTTCTTC
TRBJ2-5 | TRBV6-2/TRBV6-3 | few | - | CATSLPETQYF | TGTGCCACCTCCCTCCCAGAGACCCAGTACTTC
TRBJ2-7 | TRBV3-1 | few | TRBD2 | CASSQDLGLAGAFGEQYF | TGTGCCAGCAGCCAAGATTTAGGACTAGCGGGAGCATTTGGCGAGCAGTACTTC
TRBJ1-1 | TRBV18 | - | - | CASSPQAGVNTEAFF | TGTGCCAGCTCACCACAGGCAGGAGTGAACACTGAAGCTTTCTTT
TRBJ1-3 | TRBV3-1 | few | - | CASSQGTAPGNTIYF | TGTGCCAGCAGCCAAGGGACAGCGCCCGGAAACACCATATATTTT
TRBJ2-3 | TRBV9 | - | TRBD1 | CASSGRQGRTDTQYF | TGTGCCAGCAGCGGCCGACAGGGACGAACAGATACGCAGTATTTT
TRBJ2-6 | TRBV5-1 | - | - | CASTRGGSSGANVLTF | TGCGCCAGCACTAGGGGAGGCAGCTCTGGGGCCAACGTCCTGACTTTC
TRBJ2-1 | TRBV10-3 | - | - | CAIRSDNYNEQFF | TGTGCCATCAGATCGGACAATTACAATGAGCAGTTCTTC
TRBJ2-3 | TRBV5-1 | - | TRBD2 | CASSLASGTADTQYF | TGCGCCAGCAGCTTGGCTAGCGGGACGGCAGATACGCAGTATTTT
TRBJ2-4 | TRBV20-1 | - | - | CSARDYLGGKNIQYF | TGCAGTGCTAGAGACTACCTCGGAGGCAAAAACATTCAGTACTTC
TRBJ2-7 | TRBV5-1 | - | TRBD1 | CASSLGGTGQEQYF | TGCGCCAGCAGCTTGGGAGGGACAGGGCAGGAGCAGTACTTC
TRBJ2-7 | TRBV11-2 | few | - | CASSLPRNVWLGYEQYF | TGTGCCAGCAGCTTACCCAGGAATGTTTGGCTCGGCTACGAGCAGTACTTC
TRBJ2-7 | TRBV29-1 | many | TRBD1 | CSVEGGDRVYEQYF | TGCAGCGTTGAAGGGGGGGACAGGGTCTACGAGCAGTACTTC
TRBJ2-5 | TRBV6-1 | - | TRBD2 | CVSGRGGETQYF | TGTGTCAGCGGGAGGGGGGGAGAGACCCAGTACTTC
TRBJ1-2 | TRBV7-9 | - | - | CASSTEGNYGYTF | TGTGCCAGCAGCACCGAAGGGAACTATGGCTACACCTTC
TRBJ2-3 | TRBV20-1 | few | TRBD2 | CSAREETSFTEDTQYF | TGCAGTGCTAGAGAGGAGACTAGCTTTACTGAAGATACGCAGTATTTT
TRBJ1-2 | TRBV12-3/TRBV12-4 | few | - | CASSLVPGVVSYGYTF | TGTGCCAGCAGTTTGGTCCCGGGTGTCGTGTCTTATGGCTACACCTTC
TRBJ2-7 | TRBV5-5 | many | - | CASSLGPDTSYEQYF | TGTGCCAGCAGCTTAGGCCCCGACACATCCTACGAGCAGTACTTC
TRBJ2-1 | TRBV14 | - | TRBD2 | CASSQDRLAGVWNEQFF | TGTGCCAGCAGCCAAGATAGGCTAGCGGGAGTATGGAATGAGCAGTTCTTC
TRBJ2-5 | TRBV2 | - | TRBD2 | CASRPGLAEQETQYF | TGTGCCAGCAGGCCGGGACTAGCGGAACAAGAGACCCAGTACTTC